Reported below is one T cell receptor (beta chain). Its specificity is not known. This entry is derived from a study of T cells in Graves' hyperthyroidism and ophthalmopathy. Study-level findings and limits: A 13 V-J signature model discriminated ophthalmopathy versus stable hyperthyroidism.

The CDR3 runs to 15 residues. Germline V CDR1 and CDR2: SQVTM, ANQGSEA. Trimming removed 3 bases from V and 9 bases from J, with 23 bases in between. The study excluded patients with uncontrolled infection, other autoimmune disease, pregnancy or lactation. The PBMCs had their origin in 7.5 to 10 ml of fresh peripheral blood. TCR beta CDR3 region amplification was performed from RNA transcripts. Initially, a first-round RT-PCR of the TCR CDR3 employed the HTBI primer set. TCRdb passed the multiplex PCR reads through MiXCR, listing each CDR3 protein once. The repertoire holds some 600,000 distinct CDR3 sequences, with approximately 13% as singletons.

The rearrangement links TRBV29-1 to TRBJ2-5; D gene ambiguous. The sequencing sample was made of blood. The source of this sequence is a woman aged 30 to 39 with Graves' hyperthyroidism that later progressed to Graves' ophthalmopathy. CDR3: CSVELASTTSGAQYF. The CDR3 DNA reads as TGCAGCGTTGAGTTGGCCAGTACCACCTCCGGAGCCCAGTACTTC.